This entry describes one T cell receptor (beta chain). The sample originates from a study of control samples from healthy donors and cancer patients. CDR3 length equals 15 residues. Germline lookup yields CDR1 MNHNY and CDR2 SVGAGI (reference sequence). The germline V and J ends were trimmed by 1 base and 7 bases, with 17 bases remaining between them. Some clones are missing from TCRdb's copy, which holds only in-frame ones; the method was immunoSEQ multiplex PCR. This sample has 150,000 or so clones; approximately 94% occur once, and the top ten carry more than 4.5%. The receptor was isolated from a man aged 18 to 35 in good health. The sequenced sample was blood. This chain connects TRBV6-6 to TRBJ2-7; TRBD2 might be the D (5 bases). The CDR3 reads CASSYLGPTGEEQYF. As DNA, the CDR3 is TGTGCCAGCAGTTACTTAGGCCCCACCGGGGAAGAGCAGTACTTC.